The T cell receptor (beta chain) described here comes from a study of blood T cell repertoires in COVID-19. As for the study in general: From T cells, B-cell-depleted T cells, or PBMCs came the material, which was cDNA or gDNA.

V was cut by 4 bases and J by 5 bases, with 12 bases left in between. The CDR3 length is 13 residues. Germline values: CDR1 SGHRS, CDR2 YFSETQ. Original methodology: Amplification of reference gene primers was used by the study to estimate nucleated cell counts. This table comes from immunoSEQ multiplex PCR, and its TCRdb copy is limited to in-frame clones, with some not included. V and J calls and clone size are those listed in that table; D and trimming were worked out from the DNA. This sample has about 83,000 clones, with around 84% found just once. This sequence originates from a woman at least 80 years old in a cohort sampled during active or convalescent COVID-19. What was sequenced was peripheral blood. The rearrangement uses TRBV5-1 and TRBJ2-5; D perhaps matches TRBD2 (5 bases). The CDR3: CASSPGPGETQYF. The CDR3 coding sequence is TGCGCCAGCAGCCCCGGCCCGGGGGAGACCCAGTACTTC. The entire variable domain, with the rest obtained from reference TRBV5-1 and TRBJ2-5, is as follows: KAGVTQTPRYLIKTRGQQVTLSCSPISGHRSVSWYQQTPGQGLQFLFEYFSETQRNKGNFPGRFSGRQFSNSRSEMNVSTLELGDSALYLCASSPGPGETQYFGPGTRLLVL.